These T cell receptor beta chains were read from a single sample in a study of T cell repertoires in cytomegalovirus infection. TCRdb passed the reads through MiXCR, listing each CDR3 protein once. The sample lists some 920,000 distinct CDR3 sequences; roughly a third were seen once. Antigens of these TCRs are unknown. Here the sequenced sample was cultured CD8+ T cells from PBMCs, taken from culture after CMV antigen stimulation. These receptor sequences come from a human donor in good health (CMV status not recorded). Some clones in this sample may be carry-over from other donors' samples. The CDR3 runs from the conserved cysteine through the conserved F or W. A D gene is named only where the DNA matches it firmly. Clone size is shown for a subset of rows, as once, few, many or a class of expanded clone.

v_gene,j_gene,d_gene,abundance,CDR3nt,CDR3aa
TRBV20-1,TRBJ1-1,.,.,TGCAGTGCTAGAGTCCGGGGGTACACTGAAGCTTTCTTT,CSARVRGYTEAFF
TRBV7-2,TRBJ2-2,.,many,TGTGCCAGCAGCTTAGTAGTCCAAGCCGGGGAGCTGTTTTTT,CASSLVVQAGELFF
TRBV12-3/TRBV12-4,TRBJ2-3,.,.,TGTGCCAGCAGTTTCCATCTGGTGGGGAAAACAGATACGCAGTATTTT,CASSFHLVGKTDTQYF
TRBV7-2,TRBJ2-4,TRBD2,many,TGTGCCAGCAGCGAACTAGCGGGGGCCCCAAACATTCAGTACTTC,CASSELAGAPNIQYF
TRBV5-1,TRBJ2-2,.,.,TGCGCCAGCAGCTTGGTGGTTTTGAACACCGGGGAGCTGTTTTTT,CASSLVVLNTGELFF
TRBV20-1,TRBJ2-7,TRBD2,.,TGCAGTGCTAGCTGGGGGGGGGTAACCTACGAGCAGTACTTC,CSASWGGVTYEQYF
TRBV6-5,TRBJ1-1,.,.,TGTGCCAGCAGTTATTGTCCTCCGGGTATAGTTTGCGGGAACACTGAAGCTTTCTTT,CASSYCPPGIVCGNTEAFF
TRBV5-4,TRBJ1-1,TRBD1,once,TGTGCCAGCAGCGCAACCCCGGGACAGCAAGCTTTCTTT,CASSATPGQQAFF
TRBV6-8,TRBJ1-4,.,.,TGTGCCAGCAGTTACCGGGGGGTAGTAGCTAATGAAAAACTGTTTTTT,CASSYRGVVANEKLFF
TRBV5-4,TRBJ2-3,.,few,TGTGCCAGCAGCTTGGAGGGCTGGGGGGCCGCAGATACGCAGTATTTT,CASSLEGWGAADTQYF
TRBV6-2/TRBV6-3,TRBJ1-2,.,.,TGTGCCAGCAGTTACTCCTCCCAGGGACAATCGTATGGCTACACCTTC,CASSYSSQGQSYGYTF
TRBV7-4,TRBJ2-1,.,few,TGTGCCAGCAGCTCCCCTTTGGCGGGGCTTGATAATGAGCAGTTCTTC,CASSSPLAGLDNEQFF
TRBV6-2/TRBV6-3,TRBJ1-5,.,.,TGTGCCAGCAGTTTCCCCGGGGAGAGCAATCAGCCCCAGCATTTT,CASSFPGESNQPQHF
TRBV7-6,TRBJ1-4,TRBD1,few,TGTGCCAGCAGCTTACCGGACAGGGGTGAAAAACTGTTTTTT,CASSLPDRGEKLFF
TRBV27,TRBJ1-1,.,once,TGTGCCAGCAGTTTATCCTCGAGGGGGAGGTCCACTGAAGCTTTCTTT,CASSLSSRGRSTEAFF
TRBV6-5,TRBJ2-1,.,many,TGTGCCAGCAGTTACGGAGTAGACGATGAGCAGTTCTTC,CASSYGVDDEQFF
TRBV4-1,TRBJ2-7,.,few,TGCGCCAGCAGCCAAAAATCAGGGACACCCTACGAGCAGTACTTC,CASSQKSGTPYEQYF
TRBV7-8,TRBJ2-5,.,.,TGTGCCAGCAGCTTAGTAACAGATCAAGAGACCCAGTACTTC,CASSLVTDQETQYF
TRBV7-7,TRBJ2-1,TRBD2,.,TGTCCTTTAGCGGGGGGGCGAAATGAGCAGTTCTTC,CPLAGGRNEQFF
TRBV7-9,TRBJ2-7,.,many,TGTGCCAGCTTGGGACTGGAGTCTTACGAGCAGTACTTC,CASLGLESYEQYF
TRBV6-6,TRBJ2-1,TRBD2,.,TGTGCCAGCAGTTACTCACTAGCGGGGGGGCCGAATGAGCAGTTCTTC,CASSYSLAGGPNEQFF
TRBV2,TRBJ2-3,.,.,TGTGCCAGCAGTGAATCGACCACAGATACGCAGTATTTT,CASSESTTDTQYF
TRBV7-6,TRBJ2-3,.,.,TGTGCCAGCAGCTTACGATGGGGAGATACGCAGTATTTT,CASSLRWGDTQYF
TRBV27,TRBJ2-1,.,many,TGTGCCAGCAGTTCGACAGTGGTCTCCTACAATGAGCAGTTCTTC,CASSSTVVSYNEQFF
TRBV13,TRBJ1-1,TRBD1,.,TGTGCCAGCAGCTTAGATGTGACAGGGTGGGCCAACACTGAAGCTTTCTTT,CASSLDVTGWANTEAFF
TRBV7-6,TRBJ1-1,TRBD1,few,TGTGCCAGCAGCTCATTCGACAGGGGACTGAACACTGAAGCTTTCTTT,CASSSFDRGLNTEAFF
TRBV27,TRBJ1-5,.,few,TGTGCCAGCAGTTTGGCACCGGAAGGTCAGCCCCAGCATTTT,CASSLAPEGQPQHF
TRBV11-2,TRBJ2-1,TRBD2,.,TGTGCCAGCAGCTTAGAACTAGCGGGGGGCTTTAATGAGCAGTTCTTC,CASSLELAGGFNEQFF
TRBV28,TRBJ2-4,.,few,TGTGCCAGCAGTTTACACAGGGCAAAAAACATTCAGTACTTC,CASSLHRAKNIQYF
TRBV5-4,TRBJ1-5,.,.,TGTGCCAGCAGCTTGGAACCAAACACAGATACGCAGCATTTT,CASSLEPNTDTQHF
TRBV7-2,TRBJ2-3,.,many,TGTGCCAGCAGCTTATCGGGGGAATTAACGCAGTATTTT,CASSLSGELTQYF